A selection of T cell receptor beta chains follows, all from one sample in a study of cytomegalovirus exposure and HLA in healthy donors. Profiling relied on immunoSEQ multiplex PCR, and the TCRdb table lists in-frame clones only, not all of them. The data contain about 94,000 clones, around four fifths of them seen just once; the ten biggest clones take up 7% to 9%. The sequenced material came from PBMCs. Receptors originate from a man aged 40-49 years in good health and CMV-seropositive. CDR3s include the opening cysteine and the closing phenylalanine or tryptophan. Fields, in order: CDR3 length, V gene, clone size, J gene, D gene, CDR3 DNA, CDR3 protein. D genes are given only for firm matches. Some rows mark clone size as missing; the rest say once, few, many or name a class of expanded clone.

>16|TRBV9|NA|TRBJ2-3|TRBD2
TGTGCCAGCAGCGTAGGTCCAGCGGGAGGCACAGATACGCAGTATTTT
CASSVGPAGGTDTQYF
>10|TRBV29-1|NA|TRBJ1-2|NA
TGCAGCGTTTCAACAGGTGGCTACACCTTC
CSVSTGGYTF
>11|TRBV6-5|NA|TRBJ1-1|TRBD1
TGTGCCAGCAGTACAGGACAGGGAGCTTTCTTT
CASSTGQGAFF
>16|TRBV11-2|NA|TRBJ2-6|NA
TGTGCCAGCAGCTTAGGACGAGGGTCTGGGGCCAACGTCCTGACTTTC
CASSLGRGSGANVLTF
>15|TRBV2|NA|TRBJ1-2|NA
TGTGCCAGCAGTGTAGAGAGGGAGGTCCGCAATGGCTACACCTTC
CASSVEREVRNGYTF
>14|TRBV5-1|NA|TRBJ2-7|TRBD2
TGCGCCAGCAGCTTGGGGGGGGGCTCCTACGAGCAGTACTTC
CASSLGGGSYEQYF
>12|TRBV6-1|once|TRBJ1-1|NA
TGTGCCAGTAATGAGGGTGTTTTGGATGCTTTCTTT
CASNEGVLDAFF
>18|TRBV4-3|NA|TRBJ2-6|TRBD1
TGCGCCAGCAGCCAACCCGGACAGGGGGCGCTTGGGGCCAACGTCCTGACTTTC
CASSQPGQGALGANVLTF
>15|TRBV7-2|once|TRBJ2-3|NA
TGTGCCAGCAGCTTCAGGACTAAATCAACAGATACGCAGTATTTT
CASSFRTKSTDTQYF
>15|TRBV6-5|NA|TRBJ1-6|NA
TGTGCCAGCAGTTACGCGGCAGCCTATAATTCACCCCTCCACTTT
CASSYAAAYNSPLHF
>12|TRBV7-9|NA|TRBJ2-1|NA
TGTGCCAGCAGCTTAGCTAGCAATGAGCAGTTCTTC
CASSLASNEQFF
>16|TRBV7-9|few|TRBJ1-2|NA
TGTGCCAGCAGCTTAGTTAGCAGGGCTCGGATATATGGCTACACCTTC
CASSLVSRARIYGYTF
>16|TRBV5-4|NA|TRBJ2-5|TRBD2
TGTGCCAGCAGCCAGGGGTGGCGGGGGGACCAGGAGACCCAGTACTTC
CASSQGWRGDQETQYF
>14|TRBV11-3|NA|TRBJ2-7|TRBD1
TGTGCCAGCAGCCGGACAGGGGGCGATTACGAGCAGTACTTC
CASSRTGGDYEQYF
>13|TRBV29-1|NA|TRBJ2-3|NA
TGCAGCGTATCGGGAGAGGGCACAGATACGCAGTATTTT
CSVSGEGTDTQYF
>12|TRBV28|NA|TRBJ2-3|NA
TGTGCCAGCAGTTCTGCAGGGTGGGCGCAGTATTTT
CASSSAGWAQYF
>16|TRBV12-5|NA|TRBJ1-2|TRBD1
TGTGCTAGTGGTTTGGCCGGGACAGGGGGCAGCTATGGCTACACCTTC
CASGLAGTGGSYGYTF
>14|TRBV19|NA|TRBJ1-1|TRBD1
TGTGCCAGTAGTATGACAGGGTACGACACTGAAGCTTTCTTT
CASSMTGYDTEAFF
>14|TRBV6-1|NA|TRBJ1-5|NA
TGTGCCAGCAGGGAACAGGGCTGGAATCAGCCCCAGCATTTT
CASREQGWNQPQHF
>16|TRBV5-1|NA|TRBJ2-2|TRBD2
TGCGCCAGCAGTTTTGCAGCGGGGGGGAACACCGGGGAGCTGTTTTTT
CASSFAAGGNTGELFF
>15|TRBV2|NA|TRBJ2-5|TRBD2
TGTGCCAGCAGTGAACTAGCGGGAGTGCCAGAGACCCAGTACTTC
CASSELAGVPETQYF
>14|TRBV5-1|NA|TRBJ2-1|TRBD2
TGCGCCAGCCAGAGCAGCGGGAGCTACAATGAGCAGTTCTTC
CASQSSGSYNEQFF
>14|TRBV28|few|TRBJ1-2|TRBD1
TGTGCCAGCAGGGCCGGGACAGGGACGAATGGCTACACCTTC
CASRAGTGTNGYTF
>16|TRBV27|NA|TRBJ1-2|NA
TGTGCCAGCAGTTTACAAGGGGTGGCCACTAAATATGGCTACACCTTC
CASSLQGVATKYGYTF
>15|TRBV5-1|NA|TRBJ2-1|TRBD2
TGCGCCAGCAGCTTGGGAACTAGCGGGAGCTATGAGCAGTTCTTC
CASSLGTSGSYEQFF
>14|TRBV11-2|NA|TRBJ2-1|NA
TGTGCCAGCAGCTTAGGTATATCCTACAATGAGCAGTTCTTC
CASSLGISYNEQFF
>15|TRBV5-1|NA|TRBJ1-4|NA
TGCGCCAGCAGCTGGGGGGGGGCAACTAATGAAAAACTGTTTTTT
CASSWGGATNEKLFF
>14|TRBV5-5|NA|TRBJ2-1|TRBD2
TGTGCCAGCAGAGCGGGAGGGAGTTCGAATGAGCAGTTCTTC
CASRAGGSSNEQFF
>12|TRBV9|NA|TRBJ1-2|TRBD1
TGTGCCAGCAGCGGCGGGGACAGGGGCTACACCTTC
CASSGGDRGYTF
>16|TRBV2|NA|TRBJ2-5|TRBD1
TGTGCCAGCAGTACAGGGGGACAAAGGATCCAAGAGGCCCAGTACTTC
CASSTGGQRIQEAQYF
>16|TRBV9|NA|TRBJ2-5|TRBD2
TGTGCCAGCAGCGTAGCTAGCGGGGGGGCCTCGGAGACCCAGTACTTC
CASSVASGGASETQYF
>14|TRBV27|NA|TRBJ2-7|NA
TGTGCCAGCAGTTCAGGGGACAAACAGTACGAGCAGTACTTC
CASSSGDKQYEQYF
>17|TRBV5-4|NA|TRBJ2-3|TRBD2
TGTGCCAGCAGCTTACAGCGGGGGGCCTCTGACACAGATACGCAGTATTTT
CASSLQRGASDTDTQYF
>13|TRBV2|NA|TRBJ1-2|NA
TGTGCCAGGGAGGAAGGGGGAGTGCGGGGCTACACCTTC
CAREEGGVRGYTF
>15|TRBV9|NA|TRBJ2-5|TRBD1
TGTGCCAGCAGCGAGGGGACAGGACTACAAGAGACCCAGTACTTC
CASSEGTGLQETQYF
>15|TRBV29-1|NA|TRBJ2-7|NA
TGCAGCGTTGGGCCCCGAGGGCGAAGGCCCTACGAGCAGTACTTC
CSVGPRGRRPYEQYF
>12|TRBV27|NA|TRBJ2-7|NA
TGTGCCAGCGCAGGGGGGTACGACGAGCAGTACTTC
CASAGGYDEQYF
>15|TRBV6-5|NA|TRBJ2-3|TRBD1
TGTGCCAGCAGTTACTCGGGACAGGGAGCAGATACGCAGTATTTT
CASSYSGQGADTQYF
>14|TRBV7-3|NA|TRBJ1-1|NA
TGTGCCAGCAGCTTAACCGGGGATTCTACGGTAGCTTTCTTT
CASSLTGDSTVAFF
>16|TRBV5-1|few|TRBJ2-3|TRBD2
TGCGCCAGCAGCTTGGAGGGACTAGCGGGGGCAGATACGCAGTATTTT
CASSLEGLAGADTQYF
>14|TRBV6-5|once|TRBJ1-1|TRBD1
TGTGCCAGCAGGGACGACAGGGGAAACACTGAAGCTTTCTTT
CASRDDRGNTEAFF
>15|TRBV9|NA|TRBJ2-7|TRBD1
TGTGCCAGCAGCGTATGGGGGACAGGGGGGTACGAGCAGTACTTC
CASSVWGTGGYEQYF
>15|TRBV4-2|once|TRBJ2-1|TRBD2
TGTGCCAGCAGCCAAATGGGGACTAGCGGGGAGGTGGGGTTCTTC
CASSQMGTSGEVGFF
>12|TRBV9|few|TRBJ1-2|NA
TGTGCCAGCAGCCAAGACAGCTATGGCTACACCTTC
CASSQDSYGYTF
>13|TRBV6-5|NA|TRBJ2-5|NA
TGTGCCAGCAGGGCCACGATACAAGAGACCCAGTACTTC
CASRATIQETQYF
>16|TRBV5-4|NA|TRBJ2-1|TRBD2
TGTGCCAGCAGCCCAGCCACTAGCGGGAGTATCAATGAGCAGTTCTTC
CASSPATSGSINEQFF
>12|TRBV5-1|NA|TRBJ2-5|NA
TGCGCCAGCAGCCCTGGTGCGGAGACCCAGTACTTC
CASSPGAETQYF
>14|TRBV4-2|NA|TRBJ2-2|NA
TGTGCCAGCAGCAAAAACCCGGAGACCGGGGAGCTGTTTTTT
CASSKNPETGELFF
>17|TRBV28|few|TRBJ1-4|NA
TGTGCCAGCAGTTCCCCGACAGCTCCTGTTTCTCTCGAAAAACTGTTTTTT
CASSSPTAPVSLEKLFF